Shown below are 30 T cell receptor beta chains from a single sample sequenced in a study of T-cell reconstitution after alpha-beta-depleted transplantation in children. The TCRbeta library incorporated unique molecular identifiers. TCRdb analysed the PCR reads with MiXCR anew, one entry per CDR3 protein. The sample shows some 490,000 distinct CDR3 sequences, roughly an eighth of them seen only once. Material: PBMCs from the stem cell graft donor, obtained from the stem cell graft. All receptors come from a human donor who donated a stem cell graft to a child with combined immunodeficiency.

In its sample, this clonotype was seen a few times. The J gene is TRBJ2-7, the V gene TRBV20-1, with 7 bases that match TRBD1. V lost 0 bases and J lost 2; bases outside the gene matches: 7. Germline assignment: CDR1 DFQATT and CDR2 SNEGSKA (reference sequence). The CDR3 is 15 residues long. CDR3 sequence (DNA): TGCAGTGCTAGAGATGGGACAGCCTATACCTACGAGCAGTACTTC. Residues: CSARDGTAYTYEQYF.

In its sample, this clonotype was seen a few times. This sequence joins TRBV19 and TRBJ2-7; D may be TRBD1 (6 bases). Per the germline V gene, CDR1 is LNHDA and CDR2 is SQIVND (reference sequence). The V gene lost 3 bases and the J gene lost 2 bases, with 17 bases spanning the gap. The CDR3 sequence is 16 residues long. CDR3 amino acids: CASSIGWAQGTYEQYF. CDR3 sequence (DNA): TGTGCCAGTAGTATCGGTTGGGCCCAGGGGACCTACGAGCAGTACTTC.

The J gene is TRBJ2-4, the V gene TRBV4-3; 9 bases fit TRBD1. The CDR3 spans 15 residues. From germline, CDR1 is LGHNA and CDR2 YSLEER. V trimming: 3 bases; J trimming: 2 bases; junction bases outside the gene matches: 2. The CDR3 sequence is CASSQGTGTKNIQYF. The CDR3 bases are TGCGCCAGCAGCCAGGGGACAGGGACCAAAAACATTCAGTACTTC.

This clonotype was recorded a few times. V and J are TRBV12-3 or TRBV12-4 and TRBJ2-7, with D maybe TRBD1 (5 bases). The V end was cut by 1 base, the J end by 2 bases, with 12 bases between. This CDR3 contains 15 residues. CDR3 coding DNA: TGTGCCAGCAGTTTAGGTTCCAGGGCTACCTACGAGCAGTACTTC. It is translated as CASSLGSRATYEQYF.

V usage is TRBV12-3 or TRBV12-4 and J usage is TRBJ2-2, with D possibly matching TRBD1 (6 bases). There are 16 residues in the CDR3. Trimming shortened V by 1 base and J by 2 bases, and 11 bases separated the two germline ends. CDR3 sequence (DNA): TGTGCCAGCAGTTTAGATCAGGGGCGCAACACCGGGGAGCTGTTTTTT. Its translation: CASSLDQGRNTGELFF.

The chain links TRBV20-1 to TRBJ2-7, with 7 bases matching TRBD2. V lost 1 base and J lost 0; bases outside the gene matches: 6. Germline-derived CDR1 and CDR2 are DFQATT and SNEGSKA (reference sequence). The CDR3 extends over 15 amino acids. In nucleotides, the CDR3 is TGCAGTGCTAGAGGATGGGGAGGGAGCTCCTACGAGCAGTACTTC. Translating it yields CSARGWGGSSYEQYF.

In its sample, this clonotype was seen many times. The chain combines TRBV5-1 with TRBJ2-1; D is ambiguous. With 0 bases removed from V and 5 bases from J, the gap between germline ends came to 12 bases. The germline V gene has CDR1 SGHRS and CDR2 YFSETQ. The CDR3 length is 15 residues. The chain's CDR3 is CASSLGPEFHNEQFF. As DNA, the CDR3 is TGCGCCAGCAGCTTGGGTCCCGAATTCCACAATGAGCAGTTCTTC.

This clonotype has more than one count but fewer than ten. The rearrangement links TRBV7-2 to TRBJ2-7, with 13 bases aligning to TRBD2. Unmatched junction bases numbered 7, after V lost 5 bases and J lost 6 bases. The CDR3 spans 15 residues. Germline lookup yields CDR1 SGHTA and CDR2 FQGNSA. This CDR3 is CASSRGLAGSSEQYF. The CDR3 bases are TGTGCCAGCAGCAGGGGACTAGCGGGAAGTTCCGAGCAGTACTTC.

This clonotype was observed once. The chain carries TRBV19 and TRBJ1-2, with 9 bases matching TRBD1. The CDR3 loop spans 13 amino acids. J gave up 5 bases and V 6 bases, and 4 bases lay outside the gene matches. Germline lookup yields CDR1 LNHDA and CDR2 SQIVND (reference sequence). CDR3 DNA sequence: TGTGCCAGTAGGGACAGGGGAAGATATGGCTACACCTTC. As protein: CASRDRGRYGYTF.

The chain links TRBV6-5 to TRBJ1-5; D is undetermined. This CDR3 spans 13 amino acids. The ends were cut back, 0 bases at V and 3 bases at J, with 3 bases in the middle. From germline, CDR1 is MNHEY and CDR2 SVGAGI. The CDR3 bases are TGTGCCAGCAGTTACTCCCCCAATCAGCCCCAGCATTTT. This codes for CASSYSPNQPQHF.

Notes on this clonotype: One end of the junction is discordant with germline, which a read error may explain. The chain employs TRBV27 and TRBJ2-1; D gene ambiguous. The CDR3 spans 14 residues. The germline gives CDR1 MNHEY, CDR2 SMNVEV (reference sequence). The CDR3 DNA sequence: TGTGCCATCAGTTTATCAGGCCAGTACAATGAGCAGTTCTTC. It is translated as CAISLSGQYNEQFF.

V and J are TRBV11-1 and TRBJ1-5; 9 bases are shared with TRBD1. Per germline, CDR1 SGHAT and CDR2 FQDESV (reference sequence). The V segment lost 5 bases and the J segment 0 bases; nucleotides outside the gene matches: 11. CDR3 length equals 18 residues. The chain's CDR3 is CASSRSFGTGYSNQPQHF. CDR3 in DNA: TGTGCCAGCAGCCGTTCGTTTGGGACAGGGTATAGCAATCAGCCCCAGCATTTT.

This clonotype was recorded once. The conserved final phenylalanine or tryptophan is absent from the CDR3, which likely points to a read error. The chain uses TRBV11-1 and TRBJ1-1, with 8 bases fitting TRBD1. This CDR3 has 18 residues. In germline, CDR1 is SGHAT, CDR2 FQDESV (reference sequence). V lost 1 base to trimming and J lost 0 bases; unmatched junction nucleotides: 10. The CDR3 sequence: CASSLDGVTGAMNTEAFS. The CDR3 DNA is TGTGCCAGCAGCTTAGATGGAGTGACAGGGGCCATGAACACTGAAGCTTTCTCT.

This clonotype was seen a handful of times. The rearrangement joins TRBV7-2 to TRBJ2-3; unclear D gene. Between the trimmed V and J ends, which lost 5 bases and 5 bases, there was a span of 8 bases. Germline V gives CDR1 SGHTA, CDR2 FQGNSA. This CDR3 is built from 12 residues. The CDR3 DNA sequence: TGTGCCAGCAGCCAGTGGAAAGATACGCAGTATTTT. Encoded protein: CASSQWKDTQYF. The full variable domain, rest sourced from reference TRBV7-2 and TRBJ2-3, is GAGVSQSPSNKVTEKGKDVELRCDPISGHTALYWYRQSLGQGLEFLIYFQGNSAPDKSGLPSDRFSAERTGGSVSTLTIQRTQQEDSAVYLCASSQWKDTQYFGPGTRLTVL.

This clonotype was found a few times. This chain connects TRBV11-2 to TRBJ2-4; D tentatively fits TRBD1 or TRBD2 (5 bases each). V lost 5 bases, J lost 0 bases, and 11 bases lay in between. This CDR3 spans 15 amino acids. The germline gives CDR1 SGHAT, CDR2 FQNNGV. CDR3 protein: CASSEGRIAKNIQYF. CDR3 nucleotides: TGTGCCAGCAGCGAGGGACGGATAGCCAAAAACATTCAGTACTTC.

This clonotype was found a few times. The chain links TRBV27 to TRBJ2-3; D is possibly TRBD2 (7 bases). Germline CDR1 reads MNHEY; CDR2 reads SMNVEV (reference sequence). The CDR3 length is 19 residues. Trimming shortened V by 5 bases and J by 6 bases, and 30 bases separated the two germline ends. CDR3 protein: CASSPRYRRGRAGMDTQYF. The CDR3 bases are TGTGCCAGCAGTCCTAGATACAGGCGGGGGCGTGCAGGAATGGATACGCAGTATTTT.

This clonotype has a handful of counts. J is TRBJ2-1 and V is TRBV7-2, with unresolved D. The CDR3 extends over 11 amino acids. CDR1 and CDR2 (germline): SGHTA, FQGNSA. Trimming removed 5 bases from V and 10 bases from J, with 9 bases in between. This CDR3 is CASSIFREQFF. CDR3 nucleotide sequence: TGTGCCAGCAGCATATTCCGGGAGCAGTTCTTC.

This chain's CDR3 is CASSPRTWETQYF. As DNA, the CDR3 is TGTGCCAGCAGCCCCAGGACGTGGGAGACCCAGTACTTC. This chain connects TRBV9 to TRBJ2-5; D is unclear. Germline assignment: CDR1 SGDLS and CDR2 YYNGEE. Trimming cost V 4 bases and J 5 bases, with 12 bases left between them. The length of the CDR3 is 13 residues.

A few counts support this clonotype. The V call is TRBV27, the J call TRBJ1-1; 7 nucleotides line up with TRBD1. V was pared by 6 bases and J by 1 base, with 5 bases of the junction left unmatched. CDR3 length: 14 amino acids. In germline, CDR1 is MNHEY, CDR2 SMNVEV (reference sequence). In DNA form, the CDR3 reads TGTGCCAGCAGATCCTGGACAGGGAACACTGAAGCTTTCTTT. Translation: CASRSWTGNTEAFF.

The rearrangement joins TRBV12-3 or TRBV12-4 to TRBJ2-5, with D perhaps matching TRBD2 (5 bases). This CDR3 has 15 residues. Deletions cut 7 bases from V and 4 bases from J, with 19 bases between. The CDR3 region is CASTQDGIYGETQYF. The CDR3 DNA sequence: TGTGCCAGCACCCAGGACGGGATCTATGGAGAGACCCAGTACTTC.

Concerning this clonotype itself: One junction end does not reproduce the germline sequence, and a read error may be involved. The CDR3 nucleotides read TGCGCCAGCACCTTGGGGCTGGGACATACGAACACCGGGGAGCTGTTTTTT. Encoded protein: CASTLGLGHTNTGELFF. V usage is TRBV5-1 and J usage is TRBJ2-2, with a weak D call TRBD1 (6 bases). Germline assignment: CDR1 SGHRS and CDR2 YFSETQ. The CDR3 is 17 residues long.

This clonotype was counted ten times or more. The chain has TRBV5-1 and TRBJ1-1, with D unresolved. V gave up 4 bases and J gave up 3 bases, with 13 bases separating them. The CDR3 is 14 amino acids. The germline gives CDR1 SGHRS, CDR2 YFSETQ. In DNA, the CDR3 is TGCGCCAGCAGCATACAGAGCCGGGACACTGAAGCTTTCTTT. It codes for CASSIQSRDTEAFF.

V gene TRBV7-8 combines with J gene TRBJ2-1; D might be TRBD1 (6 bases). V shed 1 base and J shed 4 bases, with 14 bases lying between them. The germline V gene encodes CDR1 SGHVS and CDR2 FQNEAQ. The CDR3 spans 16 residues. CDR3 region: CASSLGGWDTYNEQFF. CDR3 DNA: TGTGCCAGCAGCTTAGGGGGATGGGACACTTACAATGAGCAGTTCTTC.

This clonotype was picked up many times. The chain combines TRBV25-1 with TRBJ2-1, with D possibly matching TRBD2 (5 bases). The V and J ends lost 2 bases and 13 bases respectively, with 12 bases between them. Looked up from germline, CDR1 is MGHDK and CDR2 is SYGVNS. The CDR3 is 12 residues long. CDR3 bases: TGTGCCAGCAGTGAAGATACGGACTCCCAGTTCTTC. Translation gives CASSEDTDSQFF.

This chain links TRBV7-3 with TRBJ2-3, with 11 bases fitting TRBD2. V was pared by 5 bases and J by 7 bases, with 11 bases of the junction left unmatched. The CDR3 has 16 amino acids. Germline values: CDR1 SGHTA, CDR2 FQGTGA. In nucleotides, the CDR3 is TGTGCCAGCAGCGCTCCTACTAGCGGGGGCTCTCATACGCAGTATTTT. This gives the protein CASSAPTSGGSHTQYF.

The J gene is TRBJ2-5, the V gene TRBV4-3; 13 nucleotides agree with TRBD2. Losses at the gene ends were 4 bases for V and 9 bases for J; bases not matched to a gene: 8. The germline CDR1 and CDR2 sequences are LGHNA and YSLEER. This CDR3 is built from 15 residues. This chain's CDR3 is CASSLGTSGATSQYF. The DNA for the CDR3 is TGCGCCAGCAGCCTAGGGACTAGCGGGGCCACATCCCAGTACTTC.

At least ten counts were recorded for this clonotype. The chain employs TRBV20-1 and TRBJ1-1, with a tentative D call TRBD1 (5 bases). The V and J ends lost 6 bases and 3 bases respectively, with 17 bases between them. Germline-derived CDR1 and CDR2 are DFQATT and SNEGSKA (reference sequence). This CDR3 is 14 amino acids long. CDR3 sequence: CSARDGSWDTEAFF. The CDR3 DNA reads TGCAGTGCAAGGGACGGGTCGTGGGACACTGAAGCTTTCTTT.

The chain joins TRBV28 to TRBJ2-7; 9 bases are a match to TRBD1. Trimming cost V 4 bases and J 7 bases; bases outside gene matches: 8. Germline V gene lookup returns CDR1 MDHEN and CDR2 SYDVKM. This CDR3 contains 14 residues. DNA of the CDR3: TGTGCCAGCAGTTCACTACAGGGGGCGGGGGAGCAGTACTTC. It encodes CASSSLQGAGEQYF.

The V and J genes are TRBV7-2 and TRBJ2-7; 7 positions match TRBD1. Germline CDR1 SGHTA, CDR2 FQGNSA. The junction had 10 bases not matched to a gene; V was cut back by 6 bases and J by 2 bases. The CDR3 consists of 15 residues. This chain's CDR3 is CASSPSWDRAYEQYF. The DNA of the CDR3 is TGTGCCAGCAGTCCCAGTTGGGACAGAGCCTACGAGCAGTACTTC.

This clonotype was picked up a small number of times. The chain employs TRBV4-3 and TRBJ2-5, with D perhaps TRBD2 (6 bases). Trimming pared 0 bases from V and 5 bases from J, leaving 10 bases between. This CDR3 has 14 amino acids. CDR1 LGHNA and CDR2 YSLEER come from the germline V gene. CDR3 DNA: TGCGCCAGCAGCCAAGATACGGGAGTGGAGACCCAGTACTTC. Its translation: CASSQDTGVETQYF.